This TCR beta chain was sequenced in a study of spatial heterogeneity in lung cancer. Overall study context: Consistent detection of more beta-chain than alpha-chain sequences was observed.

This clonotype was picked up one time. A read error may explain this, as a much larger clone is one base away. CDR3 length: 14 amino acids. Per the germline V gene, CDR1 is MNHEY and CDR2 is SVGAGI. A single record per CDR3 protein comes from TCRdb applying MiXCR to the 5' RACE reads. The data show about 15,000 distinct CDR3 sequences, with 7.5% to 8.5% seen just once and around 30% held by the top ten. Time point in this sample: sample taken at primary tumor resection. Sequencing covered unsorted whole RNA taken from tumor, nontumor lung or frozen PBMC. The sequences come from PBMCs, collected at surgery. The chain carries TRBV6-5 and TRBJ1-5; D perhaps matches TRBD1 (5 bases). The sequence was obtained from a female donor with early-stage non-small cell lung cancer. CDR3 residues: CVSSYLGGNQPQHF. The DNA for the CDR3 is TGTGTCAGCAGTTACTTGGGGGGCAATCAGCCCCAGCATTTT.